Given below is one TCR beta chain in context. This entry belongs to a study of T-cell reconstitution after alpha-beta-depleted transplantation in children. V lost 1 base, J lost 5 bases, and 10 bases lay in between. The CDR3 contains 14 residues. The germline V gene encodes CDR1 SGHRS and CDR2 YFSETQ. Unique molecular identifiers tagged the TCRbeta library. TCRdb reprocessed the PCR reads via MiXCR and lists one record per CDR3 protein. The top ten clones hold approximately 1% of a sample with roughly 590,000 distinct CDR3 sequences, 16% of them seen once. The chain joins TRBV5-1 to TRBJ2-1; D ambiguous. The source of this sequence is a human donor who donated a stem cell graft to a child with acute myeloid leukemia. The input for sequencing was PBMCs from the stem cell graft donor, taken from the stem cell graft. The CDR3 sequence is CASSLQTADNEQFF. DNA of the CDR3: TGCGCCAGCAGCTTGCAAACCGCGGACAATGAGCAGTTCTTC. Using reference TRBV5-1 and TRBJ2-1 for the parts outside the CDR3, the full variable domain is KAGVTQTPRYLIKTRGQQVTLSCSPISGHRSVSWYQQTPGQGLQFLFEYFSETQRNKGNFPGRFSGRQFSNSRSEMNVSTLELGDSALYLCASSLQTADNEQFFGPGTRLTVL.